This T cell receptor beta chain was sequenced during a study of long-term antiretroviral therapy in people with HIV. Study details: Specimens dating back about a decade before the 2015 immediate-ART recommendation are the oldest included.

Regarding the study as a whole: The study lacked data on ART adherence, viral resistance or therapy changes. Diversity rose after ART but stayed below transplant donor controls. Control repertoires displayed wider CDR3 length ranges than the HIV repertoires.

Researchers ran immunoSEQ v3.0 at survey level. The repertoire was sequenced with immunoSEQ multiplex PCR; TCRdb's copy has only in-frame clones and lacks some. The sample yields some 16,000 clones, more than 75% seen once. This clone was seen a few times. Its antigen remains unidentified. The receptor comes from a middle-aged woman with HIV. The sample consisted of unsorted PBMCs, taken 0.5 years after starting antiretroviral therapy.

In nucleotides, the CDR3 is TGTGCCAGCAGTGAAAGGGCAGGGTTACAGACCGGGGAGCTGTTTTTT. The encoded protein is CASSERAGLQTGELFF. The chain uses TRBV2 and TRBJ2-2; weak D call: TRBD1 (5 bases). Germline CDR1 and CDR2: SNHLY and FYNNEI. Deletions cut 2 bases from V and 5 bases from J, with 15 bases between. The CDR3 has 16 residues. The entire variable domain, with the rest obtained from reference TRBV2 and TRBJ2-2, is as follows: EPEVTQTPSHQVTQMGQEVILRCVPISNHLYFYWYRQILGQKVEFLVSFYNNEISEKSEIFDDQFSVERPDGSNFTLKIRSTKLEDSAMYFCASSERAGLQTGELFFGEGSRLTVL.